The 8 T cell receptor beta chains below come from one sample, sequenced in a study of T cells in Graves' hyperthyroidism and ophthalmopathy (dated 2019 in TCRdb). The method behind the library was multiplex PCR. Sequencing used an Illumina HiSeq 2000. Amplification of TCR beta CDR3 regions was carried out from RNA transcripts. The TCR CDR3 was subjected to a first round of RT-PCR using the HTBI primer set and the Qiagen OneStep RT-PCR kit. TCRdb applied fastp at Q25 and MiXCR to the public reads, then kept only in-frame beta chains. Rows merge per CDR3 protein into single entries with the most common DNA and genes. This sample holds a few hundred thousand distinct CDR3 sequences; more than 15% were observed only once. The top ten hold less than 9.5% of the sample. Specimen: blood. These receptor sequences come from a woman aged 25 to 39 with Graves' hyperthyroidism.

This clonotype has ten or more counts. This rearrangement joins TRBV30 to TRBJ2-7; D remains ambiguous. The CDR3 is 11 amino acids. V lost 1 base, J lost 2 bases, and 3 bases lay in between. CDR1 and CDR2 from the germline V gene are GTSNPN and SVGIG (reference sequence). The CDR3 sequence is CAWSDAYEQYF. CDR3 nucleotide sequence: TGTGCCTGGAGTGATGCCTACGAGCAGTACTTC.

This clonotype was found many times. The J gene is TRBJ2-3, the V gene TRBV15, with 7 bases fitting TRBD2. Germline V lookup: CDR1 LNHNV, CDR2 YYDKDF (reference sequence). The CDR3 covers 17 residues. The ends lost 0 bases at V and 6 bases at J; junction bases unmatched: 12. In nucleotides, the CDR3 is TGTGCCACCAGCAGAGATTGGCTAGCGGCCTCGCGGGATACGCAGTATTTT. It specifies CATSRDWLAASRDTQYF. The full variable domain, completed using reference TRBV15 and TRBJ2-3, is DAMVIQNPRYQVTQFGKPVTLSCSQTLNHNVMYWYQQKSSQAPKLLFHYYDKDFNNEADTPDNFQSRRPNTSFCFLDIRSPGLGDTAMYLCATSRDWLAASRDTQYFGPGTRLTVL.

This clonotype was counted at least ten times. The gene calls are TRBV20-1 and TRBJ1-6; D is unclear. This CDR3 has 13 amino acids. The V gene's germline CDR1 is DFQATT and CDR2 SNEGSKA (reference sequence). Deletions cut 2 bases from V and 6 bases from J, with 8 bases between. The CDR3: CSARIPGNSPLHF. The CDR3 nucleotides are TGCAGTGCTAGAATCCCGGGTAATTCACCCCTCCACTTT.

This clonotype was picked up a small number of times. The chain has TRBV20-1 and TRBJ2-1; D is possibly TRBD2 (6 bases). CDR1 and CDR2 from the germline V gene are DFQATT and SNEGSKA (reference sequence). V was pared by 5 bases and J by 1 base, with 12 bases between. This CDR3 has 14 amino acids. The CDR3 is CSASGTESYNEQFF. The CDR3 coding sequence is TGCAGTGCTTCCGGGACTGAGTCCTACAATGAGCAGTTCTTC.

As to this clonotype: This sequence may be a read error, since a much larger clone differs from it by one base. The CDR3 spells CASSQWTVSTGELFF. CDR3 sequence (DNA): TGTGCCAGCAGCCAGTGGACAGTTAGCACCGGGGAGCTGTTTTTT. The rearrangement links TRBV3-1 to TRBJ2-2; tentative D call: TRBD1 (6 bases). Deletions cut 3 bases from V and 4 bases from J, with 12 bases between. Germline CDR1 is LGHDT and CDR2 is YNNKEL (reference sequence). The CDR3 spans 15 residues.

In its sample, this clonotype was seen a few times. The genes are TRBV24-1 and TRBJ1-3; tentatively, D is TRBD1 (6 bases). The CDR3 runs to 15 residues. Germline CDR1 KGHDR, CDR2 SFDVKD. Between the trimmed V and J ends, which lost 1 base and 7 bases, there was a span of 13 bases. CDR3 residues: CATSDFGQGCNTIYF. The CDR3 DNA reads as TGTGCCACCAGTGATTTCGGGCAGGGGTGTAACACCATATATTTT.

This clonotype appeared a few times. The genes are TRBV20-1 and TRBJ2-1; the match to TRBD2 covers 14 bases. This CDR3 is 18 amino acids long. Germline CDR1 and CDR2: DFQATT and SNEGSKA (reference sequence). After removal of 0 bases from V and 7 bases from J, the junction contained 11 bases not matched to a gene. The CDR3 region has the DNA TGCAGTGCTAGAGATCTGGGACTAGCGGGAGTGTGGAGGAATGAGCAGTTCTTC. This sequence encodes CSARDLGLAGVWRNEQFF.

This clonotype was seen repeatedly, ten times or more. The gene calls are TRBV18 and TRBJ2-3; D remains ambiguous. V was shortened by 8 bases and J by 1 base, with 7 bases between the two germline ends. The CDR3 has 12 residues. The germline gives CDR1 KGHSH, CDR2 LQKENI. The chain's CDR3 is CASSPRTDTQYF. DNA for the CDR3: TGTGCCAGCAGCCCCCGCACAGATACGCAGTATTTT. Looking up the rest from reference TRBV18 and TRBJ2-3 gives the full variable domain: NAGVMQNPRHLVRRRGQEARLRCSPMKGHSHVYWYRQLPEEGLKFMVYLQKENIIDESGMPKERFSAEFPKEGPSILRIQQVVRGDSAAYFCASSPRTDTQYFGPGTRLTVL.